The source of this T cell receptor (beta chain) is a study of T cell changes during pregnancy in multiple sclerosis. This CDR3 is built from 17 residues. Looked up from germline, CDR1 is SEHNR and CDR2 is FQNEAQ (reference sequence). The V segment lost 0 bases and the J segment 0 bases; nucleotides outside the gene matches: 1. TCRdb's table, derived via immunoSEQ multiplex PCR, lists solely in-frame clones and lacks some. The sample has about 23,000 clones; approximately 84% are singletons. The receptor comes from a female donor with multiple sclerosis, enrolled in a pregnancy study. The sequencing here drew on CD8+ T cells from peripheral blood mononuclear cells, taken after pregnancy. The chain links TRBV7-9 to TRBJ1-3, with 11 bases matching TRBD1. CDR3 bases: TGTGCCAGCAGCTTAGCGGGGACAGGGGGCTCTGGAAACACCATATATTTT. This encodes CASSLAGTGGSGNTIYF.